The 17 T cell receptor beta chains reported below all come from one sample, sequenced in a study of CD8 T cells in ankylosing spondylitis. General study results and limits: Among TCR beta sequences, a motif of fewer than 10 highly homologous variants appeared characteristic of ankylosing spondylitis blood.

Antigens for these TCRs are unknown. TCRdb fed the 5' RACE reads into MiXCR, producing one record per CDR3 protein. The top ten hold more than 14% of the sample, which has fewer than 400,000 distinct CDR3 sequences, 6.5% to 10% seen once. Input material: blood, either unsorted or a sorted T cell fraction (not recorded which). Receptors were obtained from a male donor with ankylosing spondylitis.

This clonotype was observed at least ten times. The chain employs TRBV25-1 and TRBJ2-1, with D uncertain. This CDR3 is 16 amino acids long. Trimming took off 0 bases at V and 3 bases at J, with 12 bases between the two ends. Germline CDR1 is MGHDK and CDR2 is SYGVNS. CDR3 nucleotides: TGTGCCAGCAGTGAATATAACGGAGCTGTCTACAATGAGCAGTTCTTC. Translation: CASSEYNGAVYNEQFF.

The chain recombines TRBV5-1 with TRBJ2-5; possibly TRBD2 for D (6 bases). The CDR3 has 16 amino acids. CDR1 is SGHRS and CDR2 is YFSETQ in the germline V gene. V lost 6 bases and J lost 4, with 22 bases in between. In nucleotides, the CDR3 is TGCGCCAGCACCCAGGGAGAGTTAGCGGTCGGAGAGACCCAGTACTTC. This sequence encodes CASTQGELAVGETQYF.

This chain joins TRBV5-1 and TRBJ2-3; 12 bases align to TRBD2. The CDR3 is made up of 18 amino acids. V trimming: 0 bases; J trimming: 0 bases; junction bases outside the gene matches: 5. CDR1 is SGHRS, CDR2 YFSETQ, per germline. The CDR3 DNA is TGCGCCAGCAGCTTGGCCTCCGGGACTAGCGGGAGCACAGATACGCAGTATTTT. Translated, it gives CASSLASGTSGSTDTQYF.

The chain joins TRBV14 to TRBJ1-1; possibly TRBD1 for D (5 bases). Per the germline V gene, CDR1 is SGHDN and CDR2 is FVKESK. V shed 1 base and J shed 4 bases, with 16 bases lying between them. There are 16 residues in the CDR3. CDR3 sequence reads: CASSQGRAGSITEAFF. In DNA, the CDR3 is TGTGCCAGCAGCCAAGGTAGGGCAGGGTCGATCACTGAAGCTTTCTTT.

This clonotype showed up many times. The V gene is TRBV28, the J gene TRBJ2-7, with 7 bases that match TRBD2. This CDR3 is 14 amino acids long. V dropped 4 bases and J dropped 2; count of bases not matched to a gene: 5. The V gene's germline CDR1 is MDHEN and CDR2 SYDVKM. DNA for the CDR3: TGTGCCAGCAGTTCCGGCGGGAGTCCCTACGAGCAGTACTTC. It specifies CASSSGGSPYEQYF.

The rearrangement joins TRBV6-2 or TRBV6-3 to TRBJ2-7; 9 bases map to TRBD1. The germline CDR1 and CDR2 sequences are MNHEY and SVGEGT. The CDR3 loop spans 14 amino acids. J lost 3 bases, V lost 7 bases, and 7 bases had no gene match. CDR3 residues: CASNPDRGYYEQYF. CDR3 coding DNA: TGTGCCAGCAACCCGGACAGGGGCTACTACGAGCAGTACTTC.

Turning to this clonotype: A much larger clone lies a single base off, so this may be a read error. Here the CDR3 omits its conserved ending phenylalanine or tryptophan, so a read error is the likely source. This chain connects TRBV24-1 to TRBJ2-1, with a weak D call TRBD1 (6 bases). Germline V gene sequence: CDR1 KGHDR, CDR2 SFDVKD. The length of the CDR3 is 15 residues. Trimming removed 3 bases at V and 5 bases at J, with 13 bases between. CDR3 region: CATSDTGGRHNEQFS. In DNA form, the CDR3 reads TGTGCCACCAGTGATACTGGGGGCAGGCACAATGAGCAGTTCTCC.

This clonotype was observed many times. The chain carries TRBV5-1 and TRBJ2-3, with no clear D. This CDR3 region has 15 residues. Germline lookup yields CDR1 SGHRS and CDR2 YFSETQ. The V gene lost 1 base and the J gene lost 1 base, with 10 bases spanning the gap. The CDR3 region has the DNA TGCGCCAGCAGCTTGCCCCTGACTGGCACAGATACGCAGTATTTT. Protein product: CASSLPLTGTDTQYF.

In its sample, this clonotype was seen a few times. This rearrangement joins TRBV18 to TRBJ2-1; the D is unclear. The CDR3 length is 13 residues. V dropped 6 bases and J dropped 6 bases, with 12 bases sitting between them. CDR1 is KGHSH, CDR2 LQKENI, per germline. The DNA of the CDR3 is TGTGCCAGCTCTCCGACCCGAGGCAATGAGCAGTTCTTC. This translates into CASSPTRGNEQFF.

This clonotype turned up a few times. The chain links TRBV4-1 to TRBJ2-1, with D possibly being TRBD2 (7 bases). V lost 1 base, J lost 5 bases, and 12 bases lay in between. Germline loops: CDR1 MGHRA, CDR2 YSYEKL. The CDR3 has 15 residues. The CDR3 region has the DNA TGCGCCAGCAGCCAAGTAGGGGGGGCACACAATGAGCAGTTCTTC. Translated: CASSQVGGAHNEQFF.

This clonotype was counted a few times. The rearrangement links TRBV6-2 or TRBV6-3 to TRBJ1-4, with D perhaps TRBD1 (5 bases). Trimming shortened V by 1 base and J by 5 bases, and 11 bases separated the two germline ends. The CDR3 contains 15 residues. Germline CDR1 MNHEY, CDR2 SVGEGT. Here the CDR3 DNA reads TGTGCCAGCAGTTACTACCGACGGACAAATGAAAAACTGTTTTTT. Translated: CASSYYRRTNEKLFF.

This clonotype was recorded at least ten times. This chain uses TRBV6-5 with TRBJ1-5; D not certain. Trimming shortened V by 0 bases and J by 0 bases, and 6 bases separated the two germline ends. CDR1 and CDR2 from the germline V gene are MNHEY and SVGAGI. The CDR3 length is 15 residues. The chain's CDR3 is CASSYSGYSNQPQHF. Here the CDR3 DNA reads TGTGCCAGCAGTTACTCAGGTTATAGCAATCAGCCCCAGCATTTT.

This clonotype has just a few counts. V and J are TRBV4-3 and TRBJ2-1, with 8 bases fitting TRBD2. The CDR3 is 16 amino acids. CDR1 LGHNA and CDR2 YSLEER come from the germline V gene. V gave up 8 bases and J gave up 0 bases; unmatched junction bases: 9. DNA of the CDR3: TGCGCCAGCGCTGTTAGCGGGGTTAGCTCCTACAATGAGCAGTTCTTC. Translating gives CASAVSGVSSYNEQFF.

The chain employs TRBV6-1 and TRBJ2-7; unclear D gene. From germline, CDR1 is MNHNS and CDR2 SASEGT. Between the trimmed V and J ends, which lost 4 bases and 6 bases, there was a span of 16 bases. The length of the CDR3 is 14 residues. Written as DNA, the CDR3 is TGTGCCAGCAGTGCAGCGTGGGGATCGGGCGAGCAGTACTTC. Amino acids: CASSAAWGSGEQYF.

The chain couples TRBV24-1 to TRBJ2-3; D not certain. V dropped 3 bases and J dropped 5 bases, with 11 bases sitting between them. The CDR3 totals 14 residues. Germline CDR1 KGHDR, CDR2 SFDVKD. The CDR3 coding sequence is TGTGCCACCAGTGATCCCATGCGCAAAGATACGCAGTATTTT. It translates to CATSDPMRKDTQYF.

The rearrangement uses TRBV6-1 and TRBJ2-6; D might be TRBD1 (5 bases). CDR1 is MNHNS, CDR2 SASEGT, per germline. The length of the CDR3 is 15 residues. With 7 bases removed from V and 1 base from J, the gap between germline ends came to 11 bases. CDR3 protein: CASNLGASGANVLTF. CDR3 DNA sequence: TGTGCCAGCAACCTTGGGGCGTCTGGGGCCAACGTCCTGACTTTC.

The CDR3 DNA follows: TGTGCCAGCAGCAAGTTCGGTACCCTGAACACCGGGGAGCTGTTTTTT. It is translated as CASSKFGTLNTGELFF. This sequence joins TRBV21-1 and TRBJ2-2. TRBV21-1 is flagged as a pseudogene. CDR3 length: 16 amino acids.